This T cell receptor beta chain was observed in a study of OX40 agonist ivuxolimab in advanced cancers. The overall study: Participants averaged roughly 57 years of age (range about 23 to 90) and were 75% to 90% male.

TCRdb's table, derived via immunoSEQ multiplex PCR, lists solely in-frame clones and lacks some. The sample yields tens of thousands of clones, around 90% seen once. As concerns this clone: Its antigen is undetermined.

Germline loops: CDR1 SGDLS, CDR2 YYNGEE. The CDR3 contains 17 residues. Trimming took 4 bases from V and 3 from J; bases not matched to a gene: 11. Regarding the study as a whole: Among patients with partial responses at 0.1-3.0 mg/kg, clonal expansion was among the lowest. Antigen specificity was not determined for the expanded peripheral T cells.

This chain joins TRBV9 and TRBJ2-5; 11 bases align to TRBD2. The clonotype was recovered from an adult with an advanced solid tumor such as melanoma, head and neck, liver or kidney cancer. Sequenced material: CD4+ or CD8+ T cells sorted from blood, taken in a trial of the OX40 agonist ivuxolimab. CDR3: CASSRQGVAGGKETQYF. DNA of the CDR3: TGTGCCAGCAGCCGACAGGGGGTAGCGGGAGGGAAAGAGACCCAGTACTTC. Variable domain in full (rest from reference TRBV9 and TRBJ2-5): DSGVTQTPKHLITATGQRVTLRCSPRSGDLSVYWYQQSLDQGLQFLIQYYNGEERAKGNILERFSAQQFPDLHSELNLSSLELGDSALYFCASSRQGVAGGKETQYFGPGTRLLVL.